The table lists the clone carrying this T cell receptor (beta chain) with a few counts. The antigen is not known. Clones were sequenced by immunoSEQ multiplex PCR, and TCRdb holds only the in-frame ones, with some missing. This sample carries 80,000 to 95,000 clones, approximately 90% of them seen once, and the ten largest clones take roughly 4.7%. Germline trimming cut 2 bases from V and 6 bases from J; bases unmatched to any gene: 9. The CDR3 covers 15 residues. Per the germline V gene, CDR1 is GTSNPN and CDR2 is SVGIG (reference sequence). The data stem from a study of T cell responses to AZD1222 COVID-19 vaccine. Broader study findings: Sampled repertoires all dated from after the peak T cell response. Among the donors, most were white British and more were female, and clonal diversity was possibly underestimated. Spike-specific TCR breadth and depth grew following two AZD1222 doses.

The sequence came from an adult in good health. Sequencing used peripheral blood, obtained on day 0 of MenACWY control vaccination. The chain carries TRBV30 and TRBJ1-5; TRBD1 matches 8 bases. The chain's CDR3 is CAWSLPGTGSQPQHF. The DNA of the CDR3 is TGTGCCTGGAGTCTTCCCGGGACAGGTAGTCAGCCCCAGCATTTT.